This note documents a single TCR beta chain sequence. The table came from immunoSEQ multiplex PCR; TCRdb's copy has only in-frame clones and leaves some out. The sample lists about 96,000 clones, about nine tenths occurring once. The record originates from a study of T cell responses to AZD1222 COVID-19 vaccine. This CDR3 has 16 residues. Deletions cut 0 bases from V and 3 bases from J, with 13 bases between. Germline CDR1 SGHRS, CDR2 YFSETQ. The chain uses TRBV5-1 and TRBJ1-5; possible D gene TRBD1, 6 bases. The sample was peripheral blood, taken on day 0 of AZD1222 vaccination. The receptor comes from an adult in good health. The DNA of the CDR3 is TGCGCCAGCAGCTTGGTCGGGGGCCCCTCCAATCAGCCCCAGCATTTT. Amino acids: CASSLVGGPSNQPQHF.